This T cell receptor beta chain was identified during a study of cytotoxic CD8 clonotypes in ibrutinib-treated CLL. Study results and limitations: Clonality increased at ibrutinib response and stayed stable in sustained remission. At progression, however, it fell back toward baseline.

Using immunoSEQ multiplex PCR, the repertoire was profiled, and TCRdb retains in-frame clones only, with some absent. The sample consists of about 270,000 clones, less than 85% of them appearing once. Germline CDR1 and CDR2: SGHKS and YYEKEE (reference sequence). This CDR3 region has 19 residues. V lost 0 bases to trimming and J lost 5 bases; unmatched junction nucleotides: 15. To note about this clone: As yet, its antigen is unknown.

The material was PBMCs, obtained at disease progression, from a patient treated with ibrutinib. J is TRBJ2-1 and V is TRBV5-5, with TRBD1 identical over 9 bases. The receptor's source is a human donor with chronic lymphocytic leukemia. This chain's CDR3 is CASSLARTTGTGRNNEQFF. The CDR3 DNA reads TGTGCCAGCAGCTTGGCCCGTACAACCGGGACAGGGCGCAACAATGAGCAGTTCTTC.